This TCR beta chain was sequenced in a study of Ad26.COV2.S vaccination and SARS-CoV-2 variants. About the research overall: A COV1001 Ad26.COV2.S trial-arm participant provided the sample.

The treatment is: 19 received Ad26.COV2.S at low or high dose, single or two shots; about 5 received placebo; per-sample allocation not given. Day 63 after the first injection of vaccine or placebo was the sampling time. Using immunoSEQ multiplex PCR, the repertoire was profiled, and TCRdb retains in-frame clones only, with some absent. Here the sample spans roughly 350,000 clones, roughly 91% being singletons. On this clone itself: Its antigen is not identified.

With 8 bases removed from V and 4 bases from J, the gap between germline ends came to 12 bases. The V gene's germline CDR1 is SGHTA and CDR2 FQGNSA. This CDR3 is built from 12 residues. Findings of the study overall: Breadth of non-spike TCRs did not differ between vaccinees and placebo recipients. Spike-specific TCR breadth in vaccine recipients exceeded that seen in placebo recipients.

This chain links TRBV7-2 with TRBJ2-7; a possible D gene is TRBD1 (6 bases). Sample: peripheral blood, taken in a trial of Ad26.COV2.S vaccine versus placebo. The clonotype originates from a person between 18 and 60 years old who received the Ad26.COV2.S COVID-19 vaccine or a placebo. The CDR3 nucleotides read TGTGCCAGCCGGAAGACAGGTTACGAGCAGTACTTC. Amino acids: CASRKTGYEQYF.